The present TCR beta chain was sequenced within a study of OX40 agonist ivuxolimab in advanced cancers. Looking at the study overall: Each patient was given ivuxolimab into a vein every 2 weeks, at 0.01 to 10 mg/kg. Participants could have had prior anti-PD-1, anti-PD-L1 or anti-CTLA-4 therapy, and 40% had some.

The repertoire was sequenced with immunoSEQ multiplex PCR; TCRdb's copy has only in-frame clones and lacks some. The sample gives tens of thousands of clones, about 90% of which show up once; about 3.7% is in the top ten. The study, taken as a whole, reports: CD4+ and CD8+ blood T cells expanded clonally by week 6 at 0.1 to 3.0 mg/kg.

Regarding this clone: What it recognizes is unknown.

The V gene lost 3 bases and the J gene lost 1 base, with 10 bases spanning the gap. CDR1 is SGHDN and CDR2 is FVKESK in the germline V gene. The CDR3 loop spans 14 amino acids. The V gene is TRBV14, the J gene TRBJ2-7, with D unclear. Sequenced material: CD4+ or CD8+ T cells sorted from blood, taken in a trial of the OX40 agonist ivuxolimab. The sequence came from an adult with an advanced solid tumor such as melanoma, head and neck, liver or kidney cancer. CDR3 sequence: CASSQDWSSYEQYF. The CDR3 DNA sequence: TGTGCCAGCAGCCAGGATTGGTCTTCCTACGAGCAGTACTTC.